This TCR beta chain originates from a study of radiation and T cells in renal cell carcinoma. Study in general: Nephrectomy followed 15 Gy stereotactic body radiation by 4 weeks.

The protocol was immunoSEQ multiplex PCR, while the TCRdb copy is restricted to in-frame clones and leaves out a portion. Here the sample spans about 150,000 clones, about nine tenths being singletons. Time point indicated: blood 2 weeks post-SBRT. As for treatment: 15 Gy SBRT to primary tumor, nephrectomy 4 weeks later. Clear cell pathology was present in this patient's renal cell carcinoma. The CDR3 is 14 amino acids. The V end was cut by 2 bases, the J end by 5 bases, with 9 bases between. Germline V gives CDR1 SGHTA, CDR2 FQGTGA. General study points: From baseline, blood top tumor clonotypes peaked at 2 weeks post-radiation.

With regard to this clone: Its target is not known.

The V call is TRBV7-3, the J call TRBJ2-2, with D unclear. Specimen: blood, collected from a patient whose treatment included radiotherapy and nephrectomy. The TCR sequence derives from a woman aged 45-65 years with renal cell carcinoma. The CDR3: CASSLGVGTGELFF. Written as DNA, the CDR3 is TGTGCCAGCAGCTTAGGGGTCGGTACCGGGGAGCTGTTTTTT.